This entry concerns a single T cell receptor beta chain. This entry comes from a study of cytomegalovirus exposure and HLA in healthy donors. The primer mix had 60 Vbeta and 13 Jbeta primers. TCRdb keeps only in-frame clones here, not all; method: immunoSEQ multiplex PCR. The table lists tens of thousands of clones, about 63% of them singletons, with roughly 6.7% in the top ten. The J segment lost 0 bases and the V segment lost 4 bases, leaving 6 bases of the junction unmatched. This CDR3 has 16 residues. CDR1 and CDR2 (germline): SGDLS, YYNGEE. The clonotype was recovered from a woman in her twenties or thirties in good health and CMV-seronegative. This chain uses TRBV9 with TRBJ2-3, with 9 positions matching TRBD1. Source material: PBMCs. For the CDR3, the DNA is TGTGCCAGCAGCCCCCGGGGGACAGGGAGCACAGATACGCAGTATTTT. Encoded protein: CASSPRGTGSTDTQYF.